The text below deals with one T cell receptor beta chain. As yet, its antigen is unknown. Some clones are missing from TCRdb's copy, which holds only in-frame ones; the method was immunoSEQ multiplex PCR. The table has under 1 million clones, around 96% seen once. As defined, naive CD8 cells were CD45RO-negative and positively selected for CCR7, with terminally differentiated effector memory CD45RA+ cells excluded. This CDR3 spans 17 amino acids. Germline CDR1 and CDR2: SGHNT and YYREEE (reference sequence). V was pared by 0 bases and J by 0 bases, with 16 bases between. The record originates from a study of shared clonotypes between healthy human individuals. Study-level findings and limits: Among donors, sharing of clonotypes was expected to be affected by sequencing depth. In contrast to clonotypes shared by all four donors, non-shared clonotypes had lower generation probabilities. Rarefaction indicated that sorted-subset sequencing remained incomplete although depth was large.

The TCR was taken from a man between 25 and 39 years old in good health. The genes are TRBV5-4 and TRBJ2-7, with D perhaps TRBD2 (6 bases). The sequenced sample consisted of naive CD8+ T cells sorted from blood. Written as DNA, the CDR3 is TGTGCCAGCAGCTTGGGGGGCGCGGGGCTGAGCTCCTACGAGCAGTACTTC. Translation gives CASSLGGAGLSSYEQYF.